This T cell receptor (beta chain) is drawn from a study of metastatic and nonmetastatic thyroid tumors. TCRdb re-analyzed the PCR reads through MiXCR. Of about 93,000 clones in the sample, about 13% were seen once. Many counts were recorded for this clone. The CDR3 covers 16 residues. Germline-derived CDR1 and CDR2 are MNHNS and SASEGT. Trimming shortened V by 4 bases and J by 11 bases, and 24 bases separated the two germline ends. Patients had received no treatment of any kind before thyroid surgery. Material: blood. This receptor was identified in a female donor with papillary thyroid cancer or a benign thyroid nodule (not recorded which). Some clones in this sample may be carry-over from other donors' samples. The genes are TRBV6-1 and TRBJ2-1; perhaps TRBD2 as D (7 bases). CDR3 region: CASSVEGGPTGNKQFF. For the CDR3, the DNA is TGTGCCAGCAGTGTTGAGGGAGGGCCTACAGGGAATAAGCAGTTCTTC.